This TCR beta chain is drawn from a study of T cell responses to AZD1222 COVID-19 vaccine. Germline CDR1 is SGHTA and CDR2 is FQGNSA. This CDR3 has 15 residues. V lost 1 base to trimming and J lost 0 bases, with 9 bases between them. Libraries were prepared by immunoSEQ multiplex PCR; TCRdb keeps only in-frame clonotypes and omits some of them. The sample has under 120,000 clones, roughly 90% seen once. The clonotype was recovered from an adult in good health. Sequenced here: peripheral blood, sampled on day 0 of AZD1222 vaccination. The chain is built from TRBV7-2 and TRBJ1-1; D unresolved. The CDR3 loop reads CASSLGVGLNTEAFF. The CDR3, as DNA: TGTGCCAGCAGCTTAGGGGTAGGGTTGAACACTGAAGCTTTCTTT.